The entry below gives a single T cell receptor beta chain sequence along with its context. Its specificity is unknown. The data stem from a study of graft-versus-host responses after intestinal transplantation. V dropped 5 bases and J dropped 10; count of bases not matched to a gene: 9. CDR3 length: 15 amino acids. Germline V CDR1 and CDR2: LNHNV, YYDKDF (reference sequence). Sequencing was performed with immunoSEQ multiplex PCR; in TCRdb, only in-frame clones are kept and a portion is missing. The sample records approximately 110,000 clones, around 90% being singletons. The sequence came from a human donor who was the organ donor for an intestinal transplant. The chain has TRBV15 and TRBJ2-1; TRBD2 aligns across 12 bases. This sample comprised unstimulated CD4+ T cells sorted from spleen or lymph node cells, obtained before transplant. CDR3 residues: CATSQSRTSGTEQFF. The CDR3 DNA is TGTGCCACCAGCCAGTCGAGGACTAGCGGGACAGAGCAGTTCTTC.